A selection of T cell receptor beta chains follows, all from one sample in a study of CD8+ T cells in alopecia areata. Sequenced by immunoSEQ multiplex PCR; TCRdb stores in-frame clones only, minus some. The sample consists of approximately 89,000 clones, nearly 45% of them appearing once. The specimen was CD4+ T cells sorted from blood. The origin of the receptors is a human donor with alopecia areata. The CDR3 runs from the conserved cysteine through the conserved F or W. A D gene is named only where the DNA matches it firmly. Clone size is shown for a subset of rows, as once, few, many or a class of expanded clone.

abundance	v_gene	d_gene	j_gene	CDR3nt	CDR3aa
few	TRBV10-3	.	TRBJ1-5	TGTGCCATCAGTGAGTCGGTAAATCAGCCCCAGCATTTT	CAISESVNQPQHF
few	TRBV29-1	TRBD1	TRBJ2-7	TGCAGCGCCCCCGGGACAGGGGTCTCCTACGAGCAGTACTTC	CSAPGTGVSYEQYF
few	TRBV28	TRBD2	TRBJ2-1	TGTGCCAGCAAAGGGAGCGGGGGGGCCGGTGAGCAGTTCTTC	CASKGSGGAGEQFF
few	TRBV29-1	TRBD2	TRBJ2-5	TGCAGCGCCAGAAGGGGACTACAAGAGACCCAGTACTTC	CSARRGLQETQYF
.	TRBV28	.	TRBJ2-7	TGTGCCAGCAGTTTAGGTCCTGGTGGGGGGCACTACGAGCAGTACTTC	CASSLGPGGGHYEQYF
.	TRBV27	.	TRBJ2-1	TGTGCCAGCAGTCCGTCAAGCACGTTCTCCTACAATGAGCAGTTCTTC	CASSPSSTFSYNEQFF
few	TRBV29-1	TRBD1	TRBJ2-7	TGCAGCGTTGAGGGACAGGGGGCCGAGCAGTACTTC	CSVEGQGAEQYF
.	TRBV30	TRBD2	TRBJ2-1	TGTGCCTGGAGTGTACCAAGCGGGGGTGGAAATGAGCAGTTCTTC	CAWSVPSGGGNEQFF
few	TRBV21-1	.	TRBJ1-1	TGTGCCAGCAGCAGTTCCGGAGCGGGGTGTGGCAACACTGAAGCTTTCTTT	CASSSSGAGCGNTEAFF
.	TRBV18	.	TRBJ1-5	TGTGCCAGCTCACCAGGGACTCTTCAAGGCAATCAGCCCCAGCATTTT	CASSPGTLQGNQPQHF
.	TRBV21-1	.	TRBJ2-1	TGTGCCAGCAGTCGAAGGACAGGCCCCAATGAGCAGTTCTTC	CASSRRTGPNEQFF
.	TRBV30	.	TRBJ2-6	TGTGCCAGCTGGACGGGCACCCTCCTCCTGACTTTC	CASWTGTLLLTF
.	TRBV10-3	.	TRBJ2-5	TGTGCCATCAGTGAGACACAGGGAATCGGAGAGACCCAGTACTTC	CAISETQGIGETQYF
.	TRBV29-1	.	TRBJ2-7	TGCAGCGTCACAGGGTTTACGAACGAGCAGTACTTC	CSVTGFTNEQYF
.	TRBV6-6	.	TRBJ2-7	TGTGCCAGCAGCCCCACGTACCTCCTGAACGAGCAGTACTTC	CASSPTYLLNEQYF
.	TRBV30	.	TRBJ2-7	TGTGCCTGGAGTGAGGTGGGCGAGCAGTACTTC	CAWSEVGEQYF
.	TRBV29-1	.	TRBJ2-1	TGCAGCGTTGATGGGCAGTACAATGAGCAGTTCTTC	CSVDGQYNEQFF
.	TRBV6-6	.	TRBJ1-2	TGTGCCAGCAGTCGGACGGCCGATGGCTACACCTTC	CASSRTADGYTF
.	TRBV2	.	TRBJ2-2	TGTGCCAGCAGTGAGCATTACACCGGGGAGCTGTTTTTT	CASSEHYTGELFF
.	TRBV23-1	.	TRBJ2-5	TGCGCCAGCAGCCCTCTAGCGACCCATTTCGGGGAGACCCAGTACTTC	CASSPLATHFGETQYF
.	TRBV2	TRBD1	TRBJ2-1	TGTGCCAGCAGTGGGGACAGGAGGGATGAGCAGTTCTTC	CASSGDRRDEQFF
.	TRBV14	.	TRBJ2-5	TGTGCCAGCAACCCGACAGGGACTCGAGAGACCCAGTACTTC	CASNPTGTRETQYF